This is a list of T cell receptor beta chains from one sample in a study of Ad26.COV2.S vaccination and SARS-CoV-2 variants. Generated by immunoSEQ multiplex PCR, the TCRdb table keeps only in-frame clones and is missing some. The sample has hundreds of thousands of clones; roughly nine tenths are singletons. Sequencing used peripheral blood, obtained in a trial of Ad26.COV2.S vaccine versus placebo. These receptors were collected from a person aged 18-60 years who received the Ad26.COV2.S COVID-19 vaccine or a placebo. CDR3s include the opening cysteine and the closing phenylalanine or tryptophan. Fields, in order: V gene, J gene, clone size, CDR3 protein. Where a row states a size, it is once, few, many or the class of an expanded clone; other rows omit it.

V: TRBV6-1; J: TRBJ2-5; size: -; CDR3: CASSEGIGGVETQYF
V: TRBV15; J: TRBJ1-4; size: -; CDR3: CATSRQGASNEKLFF
V: TRBV7-3; J: TRBJ2-2; size: -; CDR3: CASSLTGYLTGELFF
V: TRBV5-8; J: TRBJ2-1; size: -; CDR3: CASSFKGLALNEQFF
V: TRBV9; J: TRBJ1-5; size: -; CDR3: CASSASSSDQPQHF
V: TRBV7-2; J: TRBJ2-5; size: -; CDR3: CASSLGSYQETQYF
V: TRBV3-1/TRBV3-2; J: TRBJ2-1; size: -; CDR3: CASSETPSTNEQFF
V: TRBV6-2/TRBV6-3; J: TRBJ2-2; size: -; CDR3: CASSYDPASLPLGGELFF
V: TRBV19; J: TRBJ1-1; size: -; CDR3: CASSMKGGQGFNTEAFF
V: TRBV19; J: TRBJ2-5; size: -; CDR3: CASRKYGGGFQETQYF
V: TRBV3-1/TRBV3-2; J: TRBJ2-7; size: -; CDR3: CASSQGASRAYEQYF
V: TRBV6-5; J: TRBJ1-4; size: -; CDR3: CASSYHPTVVGKLFF
V: TRBV4-2; J: TRBJ2-7; size: -; CDR3: CASSQAGGTGYEQYF
V: TRBV12-3/TRBV12-4; J: TRBJ2-7; size: -; CDR3: CASSLLAAHEQYF
V: TRBV3-1/TRBV3-2; J: TRBJ2-1; size: -; CDR3: CASSQVLTFSYNEQFF
V: TRBV7-2; J: TRBJ2-3; size: -; CDR3: CASSLRVGGSTDTQYF
V: TRBV7-9; J: TRBJ1-2; size: -; CDR3: CASSLGVDVYGYTF
V: TRBV9; J: TRBJ2-5; size: -; CDR3: CASSRQGAGRETQYF
V: TRBV3-1/TRBV3-2; J: TRBJ1-6; size: once; CDR3: CASSEDRSLIF
V: TRBV5-6; J: TRBJ2-7; size: -; CDR3: CASSSVVRTGWGEQYF
V: TRBV12-3/TRBV12-4; J: TRBJ1-1; size: -; CDR3: CASSYTNTEAFF
V: TRBV10-3; J: TRBJ2-7; size: -; CDR3: CAISYNSRPGSYEQYF
V: TRBV6-2/TRBV6-3; J: TRBJ1-4; size: -; CDR3: CASSRRQANEKLFF
V: TRBV3-1/TRBV3-2; J: TRBJ2-7; size: -; CDR3: CASSPRGLADYEQYF
V: TRBV2; J: TRBJ2-7; size: once; CDR3: CASKVQGADEQYF
V: TRBV28; J: TRBJ1-2; size: -; CDR3: CASSLTGNDRGYGYTF
V: TRBV3-1/TRBV3-2; J: TRBJ1-6; size: -; CDR3: CASSQEGQSSPLHF
V: TRBV19; J: TRBJ2-5; size: -; CDR3: CASSHQGVGGTQYF
V: TRBV9; J: TRBJ1-2; size: once; CDR3: CASSVALTGNYGYTF
V: TRBV18; J: TRBJ2-7; size: -; CDR3: CASSTTGSDEQYF
V: TRBV18; J: TRBJ2-7; size: -; CDR3: CASSPGQSYEQYF
V: TRBV2; J: TRBJ2-2; size: -; CDR3: CASRPGTSGKWTGELFF
V: TRBV5-1; J: TRBJ2-2; size: -; CDR3: CASSPRGANTGELFF
V: TRBV30; J: TRBJ2-2; size: once; CDR3: CAWSVMGSGELFF
V: TRBV5-4; J: TRBJ2-1; size: few; CDR3: CASSLTSGGPGNEQFF
V: TRBV15; J: TRBJ2-7; size: -; CDR3: CATSRSGQGARYEQYF
V: TRBV7-9; J: TRBJ2-7; size: -; CDR3: CASSPRDGSYEQYF
V: TRBV29-1; J: TRBJ2-3; size: few; CDR3: CSVEEGSWDTQYF
V: TRBV3-1/TRBV3-2; J: TRBJ1-1; size: once; CDR3: CASSHVPGPEAFF
V: TRBV25-1; J: TRBJ2-7; size: -; CDR3: CASRMGRAPYEQYF
V: TRBV6-5; J: TRBJ2-7; size: -; CDR3: CASTGLEQYF
V: TRBV20-1; J: TRBJ2-7; size: -; CDR3: CSASSPTAGSVYEQYF
V: TRBV20-1; J: TRBJ2-7; size: -; CDR3: CSAGEVYEQYF
V: TRBV10-3; J: TRBJ1-2; size: -; CDR3: CAISESTENYGYTF
V: TRBV6-1; J: TRBJ2-2; size: -; CDR3: CASSEGVVYTGELFF
V: TRBV5-1; J: TRBJ2-5; size: once; CDR3: CASSLLDGRETQYF
V: TRBV15; J: TRBJ1-2; size: -; CDR3: CATSPTGQGAGGYTF
V: TRBV7-9; J: TRBJ2-7; size: -; CDR3: CASSVDTNSYEQYF
V: TRBV30; J: TRBJ2-3; size: -; CDR3: CAWSVGHSDTQYF
V: TRBV24-1; J: TRBJ1-2; size: -; CDR3: CATSDTGQAYGYTF
V: TRBV7-9; J: TRBJ2-3; size: -; CDR3: CASSYRGAGTQYF
V: TRBV4-1; J: TRBJ2-1; size: -; CDR3: CASSQDRGGDTYNEQFF
V: TRBV7-2; J: TRBJ2-3; size: -; CDR3: CASSLRGTSGSGTDTQYF
V: TRBV6-1; J: TRBJ1-6; size: -; CDR3: CASSGGQTRSSYNSPLHF
V: TRBV19; J: TRBJ2-7; size: -; CDR3: CASSMGGNREQYF